Below are 24 T cell receptor beta chains sequenced from a single sample in a study of T cells expressing NK-cell markers. TCRdb reworked the 5' RACE reads into one entry per CDR3 protein, no DNA. Found here are some 500,000 distinct CDR3 sequences; the top ten clones hold 1.4% to 1.5%. The sequenced sample consisted of blood T cells: a sorted CD56 or NKG2C T cell subset, CD4+ or CD8+ T cells, or bulk PBMC T cells (not recorded which). The receptors originated from a woman between 45 and 60 years old in good health.

The J gene is TRBJ2-1, the V gene TRBV28; the TCRdb D gene call, TRBD1, has no DNA to confirm it. Germline CDR1 and CDR2: MDHEN and SYDVKM. CDR3 length: 17 residues. CDR3: CASSLWGQPRSYNEQFF.

V and J are TRBV12-3 or TRBV12-4 and TRBJ1-5; TCRdb picks TRBD1, but there is no DNA to check that call. The CDR3 spans 14 residues. CDR3 loop: CASRDRLPNQPQHF.

The chain combines TRBV5-1 with TRBJ2-1; TCRdb's assignment of TRBD1 cannot be checked, as there is no DNA. Germline-derived CDR1 and CDR2 are SGHRS and YFSETQ. The CDR3 sequence is 14 residues long. The CDR3 spells CASSLDRPYNEQFF.

This sequence joins TRBV3-1 and TRBJ2-5; the D call from TCRdb, TRBD2, cannot be confirmed without DNA. CDR3 length: 15 residues. In germline, CDR1 is LGHDT, CDR2 YNNKEL (reference sequence). The CDR3 region is CASSQAGGPLRTQYF.

This chain uses TRBV12-3 or TRBV12-4 with TRBJ2-7; TCRdb picks TRBD1, but there is no DNA to check that call. The CDR3 has 15 amino acids. The CDR3 loop is CASSLGGASISEQYF.

V usage is TRBV29-1 and J usage is TRBJ1-2; TCRdb returns TRBD1, unconfirmable since there is no DNA. The CDR3 totals 13 residues. The germline gives CDR1 SQVTM, CDR2 ANQGSEA. CDR3 region: CSVRGGSNPGYTF.

The V and J genes are TRBV11-2 and TRBJ1-5; TCRdb's D gene call, TRBD1, goes unchecked for lack of DNA. The germline V gene has CDR1 SGHAT and CDR2 FQNNGV. The CDR3 is made up of 17 amino acids. The CDR3 is CASSWGKGGLRNQPQHF.

The J gene is TRBJ2-2, the V gene TRBV5-1; the TCRdb D gene call, TRBD2, has no DNA to confirm it. The CDR3 covers 16 residues. Germline V gene data show CDR1 as SGHRS and CDR2 as YFSETQ. The CDR3 here is CASSRTTSGSTAELFF.

The rearrangement links TRBV20-1 to TRBJ2-1; the TRBD2 assignment by TCRdb is unverifiable without DNA. CDR3 length equals 14 residues. Per germline, CDR1 DFQATT and CDR2 SNEGSKA (reference sequence). CDR3: CSASRAGGRNEQFF.

The chain links TRBV5-1 to TRBJ2-3; the TRBD1 assignment by TCRdb is unverifiable without DNA. The germline CDR1 and CDR2 sequences are SGHRS and YFSETQ. This CDR3 is 15 amino acids long. CDR3 protein: CASSFTGTGRDTQYF. Complete variable domain (other parts from reference TRBV5-1 and TRBJ2-3): KAGVTQTPRYLIKTRGQQVTLSCSPISGHRSVSWYQQTPGQGLQFLFEYFSETQRNKGNFPGRFSGRQFSNSRSEMNVSTLELGDSALYLCASSFTGTGRDTQYFGPGTRLTVL.

The CDR3 here is CASSYGDRGQGGELFF. This chain joins TRBV4-2 and TRBJ2-2; without DNA, the TCRdb call of TRBD1 cannot be checked. CDR1 and CDR2 from the germline V gene are LGHNA and YNFKEQ. The CDR3 consists of 16 residues.

The rearrangement uses TRBV12-3 or TRBV12-4 and TRBJ2-1; TCRdb's assignment of TRBD1 cannot be checked, as there is no DNA. CDR3 length: 18 residues. The CDR3 reads CASSLMDRGLLIYNEQFF.

The chain couples TRBV20-1 to TRBJ1-2; TCRdb returns TRBD1, unconfirmable since there is no DNA. Looked up from germline, CDR1 is DFQATT and CDR2 is SNEGSKA (reference sequence). The CDR3 is made up of 13 amino acids. CDR3: CSARGPGGSGYTF.

The genes are TRBV29-1 and TRBJ2-1; TCRdb names TRBD1, which stays unverified in the absence of DNA. Germline V CDR1 and CDR2: SQVTM, ANQGSEA. The CDR3 is 13 amino acids. The CDR3 region is CSLAPGPHNEQFF.

This chain joins TRBV5-4 and TRBJ2-2; TCRdb returns TRBD1, unconfirmable since there is no DNA. This CDR3 is built from 16 residues. From germline, CDR1 is SGHNT and CDR2 YYREEE (reference sequence). CDR3 residues: CASSKGQVPDTGELFF.

CDR3 region: CASTFSGASTGELFF. The chain employs TRBV6-6 and TRBJ2-2; TCRdb picks TRBD1, but there is no DNA to check that call. Germline assignment: CDR1 MNHNY and CDR2 SVGAGI (reference sequence). The CDR3 runs to 15 residues.

The chain uses TRBV6-1 and TRBJ2-7. The CDR3 spans 13 residues. Germline lookup yields CDR1 MNHNS and CDR2 SASEGT. CDR3 residues: CASSELGSWRQYF.

The V gene is TRBV6-5, the J gene TRBJ2-7; the D call from TCRdb, TRBD2, cannot be confirmed without DNA. The CDR3 totals 14 residues. The germline gives CDR1 MNHEY, CDR2 SVGAGI. Here the CDR3 reads CASSPAGGSYEQYF.

This chain links TRBV10-3 with TRBJ2-3; without DNA, the TCRdb call of TRBD2 cannot be checked. Germline-derived CDR1 and CDR2 are ENHRY and SYGVKD. The CDR3 loop spans 16 amino acids. CDR3 residues: CAISGVASGGPDTQYF.

The chain recombines TRBV29-1 with TRBJ2-1. CDR3 length: 15 residues. The germline CDR1 and CDR2 sequences are SQVTM and ANQGSEA. The CDR3 here is CSVEDRLLSYNEQFF.

The chain joins TRBV7-8 to TRBJ2-1; TCRdb's D call of TRBD2 is untestable without DNA. Per the germline V gene, CDR1 is SGHVS and CDR2 is FQNEAQ. The length of the CDR3 is 15 residues. CDR3 region: CASSHRRATGNEQFF.

The chain uses TRBV24-1 and TRBJ2-1; the TRBD2 assignment by TCRdb is unverifiable without DNA. The CDR3 covers 15 residues. CDR1 and CDR2 from the germline V gene are KGHDR and SFDVKD. The CDR3 spells CATSDQSGLAHEQFF.

The V call is TRBV20-1, the J call TRBJ2-3. Germline CDR1 is DFQATT and CDR2 is SNEGSKA (reference sequence). The CDR3 covers 14 residues. The CDR3 sequence: CSARDPRSADTQYF.

V usage is TRBV29-1 and J usage is TRBJ1-4. This CDR3 is 12 amino acids long. Germline CDR1 is SQVTM and CDR2 is ANQGSEA. The CDR3 sequence: CSVQGRGEKLFF.